What follows is one T cell receptor beta chain and its context. What it binds is not known. The CDR3 consists of 13 residues. Assay used: immunoSEQ multiplex PCR; TCRdb lists only in-frame clones, some missing. The sample holds approximately 20,000 clones, more than 70% seen once. These data belong to a study of CD4+ T cells in melanoma. Study-wide results and caveats: A reported correlation linked neoantigen-specific CD4+ T cells to CD8+, macrophage and B cell function.

The TCR was taken from a human donor with melanoma. This chain uses TRBV21-1 with TRBJ1-1; TRBD1 was called by the table and not checked on the DNA. TRBV21-1 is flagged as a pseudogene. CDR3 in amino acids: CASFQGGLAEAFF. CDR3 DNA: TGTGCCAGCTTCCAAGGGGGTTTGGCTGAAGCTTTCTTT.